This T cell receptor (beta chain) was captured in a study of shared clonotypes between healthy human individuals (dated by TCRdb to the early 2020s). With regard to the full study: The cohort comprised two women and a few men aged 18 to 49 years. The study deeply sequenced blood TCR repertoires of about 5 healthy adults to estimate repertoire size and the extent of clonotype sharing between individuals. Leukapheresis yielded between about 0.94 and 9 billion PBMCs per donor. Different laboratories and diverse techniques were used to prepare libraries and sequence TCR repertoires, to increase sequencing depth and limit assay-specific biases. For each donor, CD4 naive and CD4 memory were each given three plates, CD8 naive was given two plates, and CD8 memory was given one plate.

Including cysteine and phenylalanine, the CDR3 has 16 amino acids. Here the CDR3 DNA is all that survives: 48 bases in frame from base 1. The germline V gene gives CDR1 as SNHLY and CDR2 as FYNNEI. As concerns this clone: Its target antigen remains unknown. The junction does not match germline at one end; this may be a read error.

Using the deep immunoSEQ assay, multiplex PCR amplified TCR CDR3 regions from genomic DNA. Extracted genomic DNA from each cell subset was spread evenly across all wells of several immunoSEQ 96-well plates, with each plate serving as a replicate. For sorted subsets, each replicate PCR was loaded with 200 ng genomic DNA, equivalent to 30,000 to 35,000 T cell genomes. The purified libraries were quantified using a Qubit 3.0 fluorometer, sized with a Bioanalyzer 2100, and then quantified again using the KAPA Library Quantification kit. Each immunoSEQ 96-well plate was sequenced on its own single-read 150-cycle Illumina NextSeq 550 flow cell. As for how the authors treated the data: Because the immunoSEQ output included only junctional sequences and no quality scores, the filtering could not be the same as the filtering used for full-length reads. Sequences were annotated with PyIR, a Python wrapper for IgBLAST v1.9, using IMGT germline references to assign V/J genes and CDR3. Reads with weak V/J assignments (E-value above 1e-6), missing CDR3, stop codons, out-of-frame junctions, or ambiguous translated residues were removed. V3J clonotypes were defined by identical inferred V gene, J gene, and CDR3 amino acid sequence. Percentage overlap between repertoires was computed as shared unique clonotypes divided by the size of the smaller repertoire. Repertoire richness was assessed with RTK rarefaction, the Chao1 estimator, and Recon v2.1 estimates of unobserved clonotypes. Generation probabilities were computed with OLGA for all TCRbeta clonotypes obtained by the gDNA method from several donors. What TCRdb holds here is the immuneACCESS table cut down to in-frame rearrangements. Part of the clones is not present; checked against another copy, under half of the missing clones reflect an unresolved V gene, and the others are unexplained. The V and J calls and clone size come from that table; D and trimming were worked out from the DNA. The sample includes millions of clones, with approximately 94% observed a single time. Clones ranked in the top ten supply roughly 0.14% of the sample.

Paper-wide results and their limitations: Even with the large sequencing depth, rarefaction of the sorted-subset datasets indicated that sequencing was incomplete. Pairwise subsampling led to the expectation that sequencing depth would affect the degree of clonotype sharing among donors. Clonotypes shared by all four sorted-subset donors showed higher generation probabilities than non-shared clonotypes. Estimated clonotype richness was generally larger for naive than for memory subsets. When a few donors were compared, the shared fraction of clonotypes was 5% to 6.5% for naive CD4, more than 3% for naive CD8, 2% to 2.5% for memory CD4, and 0.3% to 0.5% for memory CD8. Sampling was restricted to blood, and TCR repertoires in tissues likely differ from the TCR repertoires found in blood. The small number of donors limited the genetic and exposure-history diversity represented.

The donors were healthy, HIV-negative adults with no recently reported acute infections or vaccinations. Only Caucasian adults living in Nashville, Tennessee, USA were represented among the donors. CD4+ T cells were enriched by magnetic negative selection, after which naive cells were positively selected on CD45RA and the negative fraction was taken as the memory subset. Blood was collected by leukapheresis, and PBMCs were isolated by Ficoll-Histopaque density gradient centrifugation and then cryopreserved in liquid nitrogen vapor phase. Purity and quantity of every magnetically sorted T cell population were checked by analytical flow cytometry. From each sorted fraction, genomic DNA was isolated and quantified by UV absorbance on a Nanodrop 2000c.

The sequence links TRBV2 to TRBJ1-5, with 7 central nucleotides matching TRBD1. The sequenced sample was naive CD4+ T cells sorted from blood. In the paper's terms, the cell subset or site label means: CD45RA+ positively selected. The sequence derives from a man aged 18 to 29 in good health. The CDR3 corresponds to CASSPDSTGSNQPQHF. The nucleotides are TGTGCCAGCAGTCCGGACTCGACAGGGAGCAACCAGCCCCAGCATTTT.